This T cell receptor beta chain was found in a study of persistence of HIV-infected CD4 T cells. Overall study findings and caveats: CMV- and Gag-responding cells had lower TCRbeta richness than CD3/CD28-responding cells.

Germline-derived CDR1 and CDR2 are SGHNT and YYREEE (reference sequence). V lost 3 bases and J 0 bases, leaving 23 bases between the germline ends. The CDR3 spans 19 residues. The immunoSEQ assay was version 4, run in survey mode. The repertoire was sequenced with immunoSEQ multiplex PCR; TCRdb's copy has only in-frame clones and lacks some. Of under 25,000 clones in the sample, 55% to 65% were seen once. This clone was recorded once. Its matching antigen is unknown. The stimulus was an HIV-1 Gag 15-mer peptide pool, 0.95 to 1 ug/peptide/mL. Responding CD4+ T cells were sorted by upregulation of both CD40 ligand and CD69. For at least 4 years, plasma HIV-1 RNA was undetectable (<50 copies/mL).

The clonotype comes from an adult woman with HIV who was CMV-seropositive. This rearrangement joins TRBV5-4 to TRBJ2-3, with D possibly called TRBD1 or TRBD2 (5 bases each). Specimen: CD4+ T cells sorted from PBMCs after approximately 20-hour stimulation, collected from a patient who received antiretroviral therapy. CDR3 protein: CASSSRIGAGVLSTDTQYF. CDR3 sequence (DNA): TGTGCCAGCAGCTCACGCATCGGGGCGGGTGTCTTAAGCACAGATACGCAGTATTTT.